This T cell receptor (beta chain) was obtained from a study of technical replicates of blood from a few donors. Libraries were prepared by immunoSEQ multiplex PCR; TCRdb keeps only in-frame clonotypes and omits some of them. Of some 68,000 clones listed, roughly 96% were seen once; the top ten hold approximately 0.22%. The CDR3 contains 12 residues. The V gene end was trimmed by 10 bases and the J gene end by 8 bases; junction bases not matched to a gene: 5. Germline assignment: CDR1 MDHEN and CDR2 SYDVKM. The chain couples TRBV28 to TRBJ2-7, with 13 nucleotides matching TRBD2. The sample comprised T cells isolated from PBMCs. This receptor was obtained from a human donor in good health. CDR3 loop: CATGLAGVKQYF. In DNA form, the CDR3 reads TGTGCCACCGGACTAGCGGGAGTAAAGCAGTACTTC.